This entry describes one T cell receptor beta chain. The antigen is undetermined. This table comes from immunoSEQ multiplex PCR, and its TCRdb copy is limited to in-frame clones, with some not included. The sample has tens of thousands of clones; approximately 84% are singletons. The sample originates from a study of radiotherapy plus CTLA-4 blockade in lung cancer. CDR1 is SGHAT and CDR2 is FQNNGV in the germline V gene. The CDR3 length is 14 residues. V lost 3 bases and J lost 3, with 12 bases in between. Chemo-refractory metastatic non-small-cell lung cancer patients received focal radiation with ipilimumab CTLA-4 blockade. Study-level findings and limits: Peripheral blood showed expansion of tumor-derived TCR clones after radiotherapy and ipilimumab.

This chain connects TRBV11-2 to TRBJ2-7; no clear D. The sequences come from peripheral blood, collected from a patient treated with radiotherapy plus ipilimumab. This TCR came from a human donor with non-small cell lung cancer who had stable disease on radiotherapy plus ipilimumab. CDR3 nucleotide sequence: TGTGCCAGCAGCTTGGGTGGCCTAAACTACGAGCAGTACTTC. This sequence encodes CASSLGGLNYEQYF.